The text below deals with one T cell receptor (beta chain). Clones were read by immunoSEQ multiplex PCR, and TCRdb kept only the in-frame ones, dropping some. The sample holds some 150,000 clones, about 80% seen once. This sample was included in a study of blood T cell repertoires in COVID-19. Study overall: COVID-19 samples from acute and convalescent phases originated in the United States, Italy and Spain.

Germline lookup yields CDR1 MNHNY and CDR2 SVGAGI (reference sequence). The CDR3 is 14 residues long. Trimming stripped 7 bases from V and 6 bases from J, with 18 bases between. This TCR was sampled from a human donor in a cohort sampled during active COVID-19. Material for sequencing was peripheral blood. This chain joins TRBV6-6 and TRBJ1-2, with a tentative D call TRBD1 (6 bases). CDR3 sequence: CASTKPTGTDGYTF. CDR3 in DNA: TGTGCCAGCACTAAACCTACAGGGACGGATGGCTACACCTTC.